This TCR beta chain originates from a study of shared clonotypes between healthy human individuals. Produced via immunoSEQ multiplex PCR; TCRdb's table is partial and in-frame only. There are some 1.4 million clones in the sample; roughly 96% occur only once, and more than 0.9% lies in the top ten. The V end lost 1 base, the J end lost 3 bases, and 9 bases lay between the germline ends. The germline CDR1 and CDR2 sequences are SQVTM and ANQGSEA. The CDR3 consists of 13 residues. The source of this sequence is a man between 25 and 39 years old in good health. The material sequenced was naive CD4+ T cells sorted from blood. The subset denotes: CD45RA+ positively selected. The chain joins TRBV29-1 to TRBJ1-1; no definite D call. The chain's CDR3 is CSVEGSTYTEAFF. The CDR3 nucleotides read TGCAGCGTTGAAGGCAGTACTTACACTGAAGCTTTCTTT.